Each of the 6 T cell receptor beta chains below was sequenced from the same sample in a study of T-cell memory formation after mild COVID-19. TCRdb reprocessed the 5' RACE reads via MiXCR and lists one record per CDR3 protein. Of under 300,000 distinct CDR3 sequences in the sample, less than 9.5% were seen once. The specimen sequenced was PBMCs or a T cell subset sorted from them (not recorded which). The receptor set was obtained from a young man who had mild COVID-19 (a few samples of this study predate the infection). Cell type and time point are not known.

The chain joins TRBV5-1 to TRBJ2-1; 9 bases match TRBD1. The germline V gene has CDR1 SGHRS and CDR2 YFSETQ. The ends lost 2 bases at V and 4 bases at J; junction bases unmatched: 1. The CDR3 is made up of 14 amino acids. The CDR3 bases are TGCGCCAGCAGCTTTGACAGGGGGTACAATGAGCAGTTCTTC. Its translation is CASSFDRGYNEQFF.

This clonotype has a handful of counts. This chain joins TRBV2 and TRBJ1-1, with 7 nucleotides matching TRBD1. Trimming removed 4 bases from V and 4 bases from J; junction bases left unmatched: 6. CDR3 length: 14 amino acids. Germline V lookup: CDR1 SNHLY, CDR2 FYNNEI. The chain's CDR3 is CASSVTGFGTEAFF. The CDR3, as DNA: TGTGCCAGCAGTGTGACAGGGTTCGGCACTGAAGCTTTCTTT.

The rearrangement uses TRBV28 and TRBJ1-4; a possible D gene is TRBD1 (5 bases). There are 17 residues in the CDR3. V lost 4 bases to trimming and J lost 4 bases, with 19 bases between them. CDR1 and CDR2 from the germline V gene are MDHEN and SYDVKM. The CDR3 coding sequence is TGTGCCAGCAGTTCCGTACTGGGGGGGTCGGGTAATGAAAAACTGTTTTTT. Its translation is CASSSVLGGSGNEKLFF.

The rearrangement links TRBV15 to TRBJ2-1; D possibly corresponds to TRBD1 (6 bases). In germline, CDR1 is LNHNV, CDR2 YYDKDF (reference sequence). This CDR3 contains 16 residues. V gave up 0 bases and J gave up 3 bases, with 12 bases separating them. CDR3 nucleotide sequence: TGTGCCACCAGCAGAGATATGGCAGGGGTCTACAATGAGCAGTTCTTC. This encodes CATSRDMAGVYNEQFF.

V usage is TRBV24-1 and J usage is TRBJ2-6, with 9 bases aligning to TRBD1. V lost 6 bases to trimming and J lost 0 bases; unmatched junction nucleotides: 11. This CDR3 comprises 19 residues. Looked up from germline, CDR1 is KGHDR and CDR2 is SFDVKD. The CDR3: CATSPRLTGGDSGANVLTF. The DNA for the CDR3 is TGTGCCACCAGTCCGAGATTGACAGGGGGTGACTCTGGGGCCAACGTCCTGACTTTC.

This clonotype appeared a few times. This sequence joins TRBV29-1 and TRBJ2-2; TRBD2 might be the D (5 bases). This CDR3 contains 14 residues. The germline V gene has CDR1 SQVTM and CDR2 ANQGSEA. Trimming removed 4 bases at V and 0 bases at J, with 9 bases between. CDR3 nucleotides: TGCAGCGTTGCCGGGGTTCCGAACACCGGGGAGCTGTTTTTT. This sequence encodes CSVAGVPNTGELFF.